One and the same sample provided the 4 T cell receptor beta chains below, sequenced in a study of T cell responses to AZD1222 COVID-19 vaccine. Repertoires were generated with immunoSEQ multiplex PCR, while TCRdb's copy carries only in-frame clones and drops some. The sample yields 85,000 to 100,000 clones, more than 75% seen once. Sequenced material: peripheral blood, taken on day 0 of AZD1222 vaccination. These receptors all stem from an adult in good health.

The CDR3 DNA reads TGCAGTGCTAGAAGGACAGAGAGCTACACCTTC. It translates to CSARRTESYTF. This chain links TRBV20-1 with TRBJ1-2, with D perhaps TRBD1 (6 bases). The length of the CDR3 is 11 residues. CDR1 and CDR2 (germline): DFQATT, SNEGSKA (reference sequence). The ends were cut back, 2 bases at V and 9 bases at J, with 10 bases in the middle.

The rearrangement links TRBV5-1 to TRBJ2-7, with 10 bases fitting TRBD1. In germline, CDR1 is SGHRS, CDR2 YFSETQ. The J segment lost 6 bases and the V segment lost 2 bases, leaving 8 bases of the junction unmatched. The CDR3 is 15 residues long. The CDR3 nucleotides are TGCGCCAGCAGCTTTTTCGGGACAGGGGAAACCGAGCAGTACTTC. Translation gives CASSFFGTGETEQYF. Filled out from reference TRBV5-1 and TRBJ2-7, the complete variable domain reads KAGVTQTPRYLIKTRGQQVTLSCSPISGHRSVSWYQQTPGQGLQFLFEYFSETQRNKGNFPGRFSGRQFSNSRSEMNVSTLELGDSALYLCASSFFGTGETEQYFGPGTRLTVT.

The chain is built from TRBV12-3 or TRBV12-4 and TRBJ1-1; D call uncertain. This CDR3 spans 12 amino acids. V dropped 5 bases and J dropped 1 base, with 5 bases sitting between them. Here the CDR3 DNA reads TGTGCCAGCAGTAGGCAGAACACTGAAGCTTTCTTT. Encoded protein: CASSRQNTEAFF.

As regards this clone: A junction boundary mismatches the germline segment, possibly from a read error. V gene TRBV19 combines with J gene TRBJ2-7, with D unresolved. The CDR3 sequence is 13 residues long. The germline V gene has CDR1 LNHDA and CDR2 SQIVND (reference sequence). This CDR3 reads CASKGHTSYEQYF. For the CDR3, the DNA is TGTGCGAGTAAGGGCCATACTTCCTACGAGCAGTACTTC.